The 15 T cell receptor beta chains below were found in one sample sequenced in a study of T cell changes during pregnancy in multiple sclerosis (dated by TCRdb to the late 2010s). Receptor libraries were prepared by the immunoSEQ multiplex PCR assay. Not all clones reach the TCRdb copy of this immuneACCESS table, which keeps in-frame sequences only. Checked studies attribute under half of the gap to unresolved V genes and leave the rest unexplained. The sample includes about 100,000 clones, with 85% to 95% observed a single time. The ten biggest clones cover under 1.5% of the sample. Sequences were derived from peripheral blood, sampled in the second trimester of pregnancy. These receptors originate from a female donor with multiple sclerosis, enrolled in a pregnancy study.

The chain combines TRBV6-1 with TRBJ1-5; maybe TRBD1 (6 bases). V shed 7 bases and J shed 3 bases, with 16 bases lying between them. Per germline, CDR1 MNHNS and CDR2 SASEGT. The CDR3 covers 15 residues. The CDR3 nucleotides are TGTGCCAGCACCGCGGGGGGCCCTAACAATCAGCCCCAGCATTTT. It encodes CASTAGGPNNQPQHF.

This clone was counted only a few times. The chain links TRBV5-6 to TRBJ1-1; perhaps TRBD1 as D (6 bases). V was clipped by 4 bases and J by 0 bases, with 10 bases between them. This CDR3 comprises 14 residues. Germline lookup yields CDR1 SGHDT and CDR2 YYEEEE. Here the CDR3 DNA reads TGTGCCAGCAGCCACAGGGTAGTGAACACTGAAGCTTTCTTT. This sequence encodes CASSHRVVNTEAFF.

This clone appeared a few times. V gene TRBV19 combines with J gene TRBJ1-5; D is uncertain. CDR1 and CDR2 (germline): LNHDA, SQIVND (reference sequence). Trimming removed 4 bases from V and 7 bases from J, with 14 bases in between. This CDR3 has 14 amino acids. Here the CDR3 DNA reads TGTGCCAGTAGTACCCCAGGAGGCGTGCAGCCCCAGCATTTT. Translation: CASSTPGGVQPQHF.

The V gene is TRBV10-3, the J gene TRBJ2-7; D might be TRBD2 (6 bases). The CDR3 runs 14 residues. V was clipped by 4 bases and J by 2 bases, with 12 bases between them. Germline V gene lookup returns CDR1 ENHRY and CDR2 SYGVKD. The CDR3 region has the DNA TGTGCCATCAGTGGATCGACTAGAACCTACGAGCAGTACTTC. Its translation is CAISGSTRTYEQYF.

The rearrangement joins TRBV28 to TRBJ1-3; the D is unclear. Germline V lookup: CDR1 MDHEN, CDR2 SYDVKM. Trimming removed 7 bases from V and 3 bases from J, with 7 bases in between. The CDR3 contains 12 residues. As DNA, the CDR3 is TGTGCCAGCAACGGAGTTGGAAACACCATATATTTT. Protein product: CASNGVGNTIYF.

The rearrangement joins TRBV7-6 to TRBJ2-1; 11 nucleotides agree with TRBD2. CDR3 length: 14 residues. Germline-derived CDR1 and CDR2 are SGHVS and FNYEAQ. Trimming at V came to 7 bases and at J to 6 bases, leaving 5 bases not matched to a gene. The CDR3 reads CASTLSGRGNEQFF. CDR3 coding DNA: TGTGCCAGCACCCTTAGCGGGAGGGGCAATGAGCAGTTCTTC.

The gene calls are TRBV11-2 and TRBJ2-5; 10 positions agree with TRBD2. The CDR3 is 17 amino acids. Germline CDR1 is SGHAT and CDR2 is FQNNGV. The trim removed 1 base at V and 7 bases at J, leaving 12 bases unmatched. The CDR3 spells CASSLGVASGRSWTQYF. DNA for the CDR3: TGTGCCAGCAGCTTAGGGGTCGCTAGCGGGAGATCGTGGACCCAGTACTTC. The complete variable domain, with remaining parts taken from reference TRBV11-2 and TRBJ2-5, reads EAGVAQSPRYKIIEKRQSVAFWCNPISGHATLYWYQQILGQGPKLLIQFQNNGVVDDSQLPKDRFSAERLKGVDSTLKIQPAKLEDSAVYLCASSLGVASGRSWTQYFGPGTRLLVL.

The CDR3 loop is CASSRQLETEAFF. CDR3 DNA: TGTGCCAGCAGCCGCCAACTGGAGACTGAAGCTTTCTTT. The chain uses TRBV4-2 and TRBJ1-1, with D hard to call. The V and J ends lost 4 bases and 5 bases respectively, with 11 bases between them. CDR1 is LGHNA, CDR2 YNFKEQ, per germline. The CDR3 totals 13 residues.

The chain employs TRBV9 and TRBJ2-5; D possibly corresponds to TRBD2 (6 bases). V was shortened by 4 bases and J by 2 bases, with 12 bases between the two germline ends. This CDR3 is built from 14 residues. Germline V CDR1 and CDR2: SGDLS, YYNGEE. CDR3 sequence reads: CASSPPGVQETQYF. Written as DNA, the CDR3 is TGTGCCAGCAGCCCCCCGGGAGTTCAAGAGACCCAGTACTTC.

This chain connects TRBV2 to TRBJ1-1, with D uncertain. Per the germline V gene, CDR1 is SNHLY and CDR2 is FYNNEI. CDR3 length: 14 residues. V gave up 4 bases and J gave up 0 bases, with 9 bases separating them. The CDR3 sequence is CASSVLGLNTEAFF. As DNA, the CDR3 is TGTGCCAGCAGTGTTCTGGGCTTGAACACTGAAGCTTTCTTT.

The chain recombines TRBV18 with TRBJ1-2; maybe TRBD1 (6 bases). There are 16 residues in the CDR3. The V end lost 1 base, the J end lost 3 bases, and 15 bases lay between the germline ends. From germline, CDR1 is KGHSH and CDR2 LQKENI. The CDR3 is CASSPRMQGSDYGYTF. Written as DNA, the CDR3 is TGTGCCAGCTCACCACGGATGCAGGGGAGTGACTATGGCTACACCTTC.

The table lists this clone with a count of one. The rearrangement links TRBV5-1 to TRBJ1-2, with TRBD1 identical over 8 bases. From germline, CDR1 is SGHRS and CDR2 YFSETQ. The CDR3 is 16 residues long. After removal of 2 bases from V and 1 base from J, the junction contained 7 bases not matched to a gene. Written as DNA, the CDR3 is TGCGCCAGCAGCTTAGCCGGGACAGGAGTTAACTATGGCTACACCTTC. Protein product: CASSLAGTGVNYGYTF.

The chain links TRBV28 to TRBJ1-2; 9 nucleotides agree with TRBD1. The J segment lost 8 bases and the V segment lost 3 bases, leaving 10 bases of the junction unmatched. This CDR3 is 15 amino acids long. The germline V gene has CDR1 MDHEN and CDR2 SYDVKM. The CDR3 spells CASSFRDRVGYGYTF. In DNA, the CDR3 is TGTGCCAGCAGTTTCCGGGACAGGGTCGGGTACGGCTACACCTTC.

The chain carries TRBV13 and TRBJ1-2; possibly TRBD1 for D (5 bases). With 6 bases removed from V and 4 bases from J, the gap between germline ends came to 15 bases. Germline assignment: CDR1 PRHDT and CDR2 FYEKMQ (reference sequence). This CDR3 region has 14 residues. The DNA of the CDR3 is TGTGCCAGCAGTGGCGGGGGTTTGGCCTATGGCTACACCTTC. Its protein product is CASSGGGLAYGYTF.

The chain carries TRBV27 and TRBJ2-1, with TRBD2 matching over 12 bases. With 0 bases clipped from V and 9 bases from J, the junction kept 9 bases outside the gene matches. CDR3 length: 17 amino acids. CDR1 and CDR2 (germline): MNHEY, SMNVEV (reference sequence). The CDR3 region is CASSLSMLAGGPGEQFF. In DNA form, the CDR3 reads TGTGCCAGCAGTTTATCGATGCTAGCGGGAGGGCCGGGTGAGCAGTTCTTC.